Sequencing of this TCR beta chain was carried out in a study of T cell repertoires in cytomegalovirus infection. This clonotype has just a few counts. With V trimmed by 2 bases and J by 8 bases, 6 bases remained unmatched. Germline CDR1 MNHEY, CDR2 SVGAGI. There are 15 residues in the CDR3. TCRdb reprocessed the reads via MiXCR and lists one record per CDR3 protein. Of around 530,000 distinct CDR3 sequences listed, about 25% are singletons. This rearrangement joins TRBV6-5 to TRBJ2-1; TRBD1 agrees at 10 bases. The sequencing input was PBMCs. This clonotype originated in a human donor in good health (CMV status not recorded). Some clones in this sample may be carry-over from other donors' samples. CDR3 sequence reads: CASSYTGQGVDEQFF. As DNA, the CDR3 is TGTGCCAGCAGTTACACAGGACAGGGGGTCGATGAGCAGTTCTTC.